These 3 T cell receptor beta chains share one sample of origin, sequenced in a study of CD8 T cells in ankylosing spondylitis. Points from the study as a whole: In ankylosing spondylitis blood, a motif of eight highly homologous TCR beta variants appeared characteristic.

Each CDR3 protein gets one entry after TCRdb re-called the 5' RACE reads with MiXCR. The data contain around 140,000 distinct CDR3 sequences, 17% of them singletons. No antigen has been assigned to these receptors. The source material was blood, either unsorted or a sorted T cell fraction (not recorded which). These receptors were taken from a male donor with ankylosing spondylitis.

At least ten counts were recorded for this clonotype. The gene calls are TRBV7-9 and TRBJ1-6; no definite D call. V lost 5 bases to trimming and J lost 9 bases, with 8 bases between them. Germline CDR1 and CDR2: SEHNR and FQNEAQ (reference sequence). The CDR3 sequence is 12 residues long. The CDR3 sequence: CASSQRISPLHF. The CDR3 DNA reads TGTGCCAGCAGCCAAAGAATTTCACCCCTCCACTTT.

This clonotype has just a few counts. The rearrangement joins TRBV20-1 to TRBJ2-7; 8 nucleotides agree with TRBD2. The CDR3 has 15 amino acids. The germline V gene encodes CDR1 DFQATT and CDR2 SNEGSKA (reference sequence). V lost 0 bases to trimming and J lost 0 bases; unmatched junction nucleotides: 4. The CDR3 loop reads CSARDWSGSSYEQYF. CDR3 DNA: TGCAGTGCTAGAGATTGGAGCGGGAGCTCCTACGAGCAGTACTTC.

In this sample, this clonotype turned up a few times. V gene TRBV20-1 combines with J gene TRBJ1-2, with 7 bases that match TRBD1. V was clipped by 0 bases and J by 0 bases; unmatched bases: 7. This CDR3 is 16 amino acids long. CDR1 is DFQATT, CDR2 SNEGSKA, per germline (reference sequence). CDR3 loop: CSARDRGQPTNYGYTF. CDR3 nucleotides: TGCAGTGCTAGAGATAGGGGACAGCCTACTAACTATGGCTACACCTTC.